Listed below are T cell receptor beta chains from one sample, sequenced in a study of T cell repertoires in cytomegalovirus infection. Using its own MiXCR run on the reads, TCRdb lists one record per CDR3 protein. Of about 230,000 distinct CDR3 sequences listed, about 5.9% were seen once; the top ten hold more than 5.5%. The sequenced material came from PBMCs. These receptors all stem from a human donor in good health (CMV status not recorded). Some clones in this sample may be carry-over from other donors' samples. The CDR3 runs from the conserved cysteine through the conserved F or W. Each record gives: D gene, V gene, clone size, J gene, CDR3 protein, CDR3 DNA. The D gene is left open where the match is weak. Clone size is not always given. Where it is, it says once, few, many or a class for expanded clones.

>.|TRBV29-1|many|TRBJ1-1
CSGGPGWAMNTEAFF
TGCAGCGGTGGGCCGGGTTGGGCTATGAACACTGAAGCTTTCTTT
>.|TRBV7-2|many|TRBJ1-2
CASSPRLGGYTF
TGTGCCAGCAGCCCCCGTTTGGGTGGCTACACCTTC
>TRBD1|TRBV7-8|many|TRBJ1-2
CASSLKGQGTGGYTF
TGTGCCAGCAGCTTAAAAGGACAGGGGACTGGTGGCTACACCTTC
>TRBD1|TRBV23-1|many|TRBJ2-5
CASSQSGTGYQETQYF
TGCGCCAGCAGTCAATCTGGGACAGGGTACCAAGAGACCCAGTACTTC
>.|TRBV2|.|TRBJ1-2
CASSVTATNYGYTF
TGTGCCAGCAGTGTTACGGCGACTAACTATGGCTACACCTTC
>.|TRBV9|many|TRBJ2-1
CASSVAPTGNEQFF
TGTGCCAGCAGCGTAGCCCCAACAGGGAATGAGCAGTTCTTC
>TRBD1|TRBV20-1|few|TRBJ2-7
CSAPPGTGDYYEQYF
TGCAGTGCACCGCCCGGGACAGGGGACTACTACGAGCAGTACTTC
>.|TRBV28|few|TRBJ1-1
CASRRGGAGAGTEAFF
TGTGCCAGCAGGCGTGGAGGGGCCGGGGCTGGCACTGAAGCTTTCTTT
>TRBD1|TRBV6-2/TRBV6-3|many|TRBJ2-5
CASSYFDRVGETQYF
TGTGCCAGCAGTTACTTCGACAGGGTTGGAGAGACCCAGTACTTC
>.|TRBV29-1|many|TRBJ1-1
CSVEDGGRSNLNTEAFF
TGCAGCGTTGAAGATGGGGGCAGATCGAACTTGAACACTGAAGCTTTCTTT
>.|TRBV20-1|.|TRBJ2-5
CSARGPGQETQYF
TGCAGTGCCCGCGGACCTGGCCAAGAGACCCAGTACTTC
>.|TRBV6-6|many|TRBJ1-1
CASSYGSGGTEAFF
TGTGCCAGCAGTTACGGGTCGGGGGGCACTGAAGCTTTCTTT
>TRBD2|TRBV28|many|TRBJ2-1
CASSFLSGGVDEQFF
TGTGCCAGCAGTTTCCTTAGCGGGGGGGTTGATGAGCAGTTCTTC
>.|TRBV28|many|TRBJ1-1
CASSPPGGDTEAFF
TGTGCCAGCAGTCCTCCGGGCGGGGACACTGAAGCTTTCTTT
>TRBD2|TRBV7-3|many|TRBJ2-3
CASSSNPLLAGGTTDTQYF
TGTGCCAGCAGCTCTAACCCTTTACTAGCGGGGGGTACCACAGATACGCAGTATTTT
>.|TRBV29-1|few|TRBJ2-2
CSVGGAGELFF
TGCAGCGTTGGAGGGGCCGGGGAGCTGTTTTTT
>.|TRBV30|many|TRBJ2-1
CAWSDLGGPHNNEQFF
TGTGCCTGGAGTGATTTGGGGGGCCCACACAACAATGAGCAGTTCTTC
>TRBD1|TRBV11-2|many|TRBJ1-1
CASSLGRGTGLSEAFF
TGTGCCAGCAGCTTAGGAAGAGGGACAGGGTTGTCTGAAGCTTTCTTT
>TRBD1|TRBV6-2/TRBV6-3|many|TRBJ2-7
CASSYWGQGPYEQYF
TGTGCCAGCAGTTACTGGGGACAGGGACCCTACGAGCAGTACTTC
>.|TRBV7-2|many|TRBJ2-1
CASSRPRNEQFF
TGTGCCAGCAGCCGGCCGAGGAATGAGCAGTTCTTC
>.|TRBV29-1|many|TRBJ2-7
CSAGTSTYEQYF
TGCAGTGCCGGCACCAGTACCTACGAGCAGTACTTC
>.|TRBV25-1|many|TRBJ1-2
CASSHPPDYGYTF
TGTGCCAGCAGTCACCCGCCCGACTATGGCTACACCTTC
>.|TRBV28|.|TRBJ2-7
CASISEDASSYEQYF
TGTGCCAGCATCTCCGAGGACGCGAGCTCCTACGAGCAGTACTTC
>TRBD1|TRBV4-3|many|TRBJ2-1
CASSQVAGQGPHNEQFF
TGCGCCAGCAGCCAAGTAGCCGGACAGGGACCCCACAATGAGCAGTTCTTC
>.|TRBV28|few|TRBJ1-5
CASRSGTGIQPQHF
TGTGCCAGCAGATCGGGTACGGGAATTCAGCCCCAGCATTTT
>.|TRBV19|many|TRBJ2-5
CASSISSQETQYF
TGTGCCAGTAGTATCAGCTCCCAAGAGACCCAGTACTTC
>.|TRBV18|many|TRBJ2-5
CASSPVKQETQYF
TGTGCCAGCTCACCGGTCAAACAAGAGACCCAGTACTTC
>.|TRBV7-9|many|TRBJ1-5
CASGPGGPDQPQHF
TGTGCCAGCGGCCCGGGGGGCCCAGATCAGCCCCAGCATTTT
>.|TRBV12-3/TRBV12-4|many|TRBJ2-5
CASRLGVPTETQYF
TGTGCCAGCAGACTAGGGGTACCGACAGAGACCCAGTACTTC
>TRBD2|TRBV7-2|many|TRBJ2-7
CASSLGAGPTYEQYF
TGTGCCAGCAGCTTAGGAGCGGGGCCTACCTACGAGCAGTACTTC
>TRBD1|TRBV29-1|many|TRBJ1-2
CSITGQGGGYTF
TGCAGCATTACGGGACAGGGTGGCGGCTACACCTTC
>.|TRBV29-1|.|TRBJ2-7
CSVTLSHRYSYEQYF
TGCAGCGTTACCCTTTCTCATAGGTACTCCTACGAGCAGTACTTC
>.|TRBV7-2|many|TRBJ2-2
CASSLYQANTGELFF
TGTGCCAGCAGCTTATACCAAGCGAACACCGGGGAGCTGTTTTTT
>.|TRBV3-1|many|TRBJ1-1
CASRKGRTEAFF
TGTGCCAGCAGGAAGGGAAGGACTGAAGCTTTCTTT
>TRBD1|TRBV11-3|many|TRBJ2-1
CASSPGQGYNEQFF
TGTGCCAGCAGTCCGGGACAGGGGTACAATGAGCAGTTCTTC
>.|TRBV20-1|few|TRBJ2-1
CSARDRAGSYNEQFF
TGCAGTGCTAGAGATAGGGCAGGGTCCTACAATGAGCAGTTCTTC
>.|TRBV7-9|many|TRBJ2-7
CASSLRDNSYEQYF
TGTGCCAGCAGCCTTAGGGACAACTCCTACGAGCAGTACTTC
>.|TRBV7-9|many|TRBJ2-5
CASSGRDHQETQYF
TGTGCCAGCAGCGGTCGGGACCACCAGGAGACCCAGTACTTC
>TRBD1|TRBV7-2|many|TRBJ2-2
CASSSTGVVAGELFF
TGTGCCAGCAGTTCGACAGGGGTAGTTGCCGGGGAGCTGTTTTTT
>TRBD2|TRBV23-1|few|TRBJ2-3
CASSQCSGTRQYF
TGCGCCAGCAGTCAATGTAGCGGGACGAGGCAGTATTTT
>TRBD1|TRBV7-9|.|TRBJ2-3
CASSTGQGVGTDTQYF
TGTGCCAGCAGCACCGGACAGGGTGTTGGTACAGATACGCAGTATTTT
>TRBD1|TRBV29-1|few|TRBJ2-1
CSAGRTGYNEQFF
TGCAGCGCCGGTAGGACAGGTTACAATGAGCAGTTCTTC
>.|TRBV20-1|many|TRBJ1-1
CSATDRRLNTEAFF
TGCAGTGCCACCGACAGGCGTCTGAACACTGAAGCTTTCTTT
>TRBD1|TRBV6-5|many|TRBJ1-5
CASSWTGNSNQPQHF
TGTGCCAGCAGCTGGACAGGGAATAGCAATCAGCCCCAGCATTTT
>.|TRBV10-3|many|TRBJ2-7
CAITRGQPDEQYF
TGTGCCATCACCCGGGGCCAACCCGACGAGCAGTACTTC
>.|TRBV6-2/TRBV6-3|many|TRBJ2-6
CASSLVRSGANVLTF
TGTGCCAGCAGTTTAGTCCGGAGCGGGGCCAACGTCCTGACTTTC
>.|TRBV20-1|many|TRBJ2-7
CSARSQGSYEQYF
TGCAGTGCTAGATCCCAGGGCTCCTACGAGCAGTACTTC
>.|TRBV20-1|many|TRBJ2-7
CSARPRGTPYEQYF
TGCAGTGCTAGGCCAAGGGGTACCCCCTACGAGCAGTACTTC
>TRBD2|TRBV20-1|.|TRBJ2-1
CSARSILAGDRGNEQFF
TGCAGTGCTAGATCCATTTTAGCGGGGGACCGCGGGAATGAGCAGTTCTTC
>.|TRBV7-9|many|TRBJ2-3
CASSLQGSRSSDTQYF
TGTGCCAGCAGCTTACAGGGAAGTAGGTCAAGCGATACGCAGTATTTT
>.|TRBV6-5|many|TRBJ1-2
CASSYSGEVYGYTF
TGTGCCAGCAGTTACTCGGGGGAGGTCTATGGCTACACCTTC
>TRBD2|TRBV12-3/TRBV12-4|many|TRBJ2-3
CASSLRLAGGEASDTQYF
TGTGCCAGCAGCCTGCGACTAGCGGGGGGAGAAGCGTCAGATACGCAGTATTTT
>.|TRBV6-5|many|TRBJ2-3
CASSWGASTDTQYF
TGTGCCAGCAGTTGGGGGGCTAGCACAGATACGCAGTATTTT